These T cell receptor beta chains were read from a single sample in a study of PD-1 blockade in classical Hodgkin lymphoma. TCRdb's copy holds only in-frame clones and misses some; the assay was immunoSEQ multiplex PCR. This repertoire shows tens of thousands of clones, roughly 94% found once; its top ten account for 4.5% to 7%. Sequenced material: peripheral blood mononuclear cells (PBMCs). These receptors originate from a human donor with classical Hodgkin lymphoma. Both conserved end residues are part of each CDR3. The order of the fields is clone size, D gene, V gene, J gene, CDR3 protein, CDR3 DNA. D genes are given only for firm matches. Clone sizes are given selectively: once, few, many, or a class where the clone is expanded.

-	-	TRBV30	TRBJ2-1	CAWSRGTEYNEQFF	TGTGCCTGGAGTCGCGGGACAGAGTACAATGAGCAGTTCTTC
-	-	TRBV5-8	TRBJ1-5	CASSFVRGGDQPQHF	TGTGCCAGCAGCTTTGTTAGGGGGGGCGATCAGCCCCAGCATTTT
-	-	TRBV11-2	TRBJ2-7	CASSLAVGAIGYEQYF	TGTGCCAGCAGCTTAGCCGTCGGGGCTATTGGCTACGAGCAGTACTTC
-	-	TRBV6-5	TRBJ1-1	CASSYSRLQGKAFF	TGTGCCAGCAGTTACTCTCGGCTCCAGGGGAAAGCTTTCTTT
once	-	TRBV7-2	TRBJ1-3	CASSRALLSSGNTIYF	TGTGCCAGCAGCCGAGCCCTATTGAGCTCTGGAAACACCATATATTTT
-	TRBD2	TRBV7-2	TRBJ2-5	CASSPGLAGGQETQYF	TGTGCCAGCAGCCCCGGACTAGCGGGGGGGCAAGAGACCCAGTACTTC
-	-	TRBV9	TRBJ1-4	CASSVAPDPREKLFF	TGTGCCAGCAGCGTAGCCCCCGACCCGCGGGAAAAACTGTTTTTT
-	-	TRBV7-3	TRBJ2-1	CASLPGTSSYNEQFF	TGTGCCAGCCTACCGGGGACCTCGTCCTACAATGAGCAGTTCTTC
-	-	TRBV28	TRBJ1-2	CASSLPAGAYGYTF	TGTGCCAGCAGTTTACCCGCGGGGGCCTATGGCTACACCTTC
-	-	TRBV19	TRBJ1-1	CASFPHYRDTEAFF	TGTGCCAGTTTCCCCCACTACAGGGACACTGAAGCTTTCTTT
few	-	TRBV6-6	TRBJ2-3	CASSYGGGTSDTQYF	TGTGCCAGCAGTTACGGTGGGGGGACTTCTGATACGCAGTATTTT
-	-	TRBV27	TRBJ1-6	CAPRGEYNSPLHF	TGTGCCCCGAGGGGGGAATATAATTCACCCCTCCACTTT
-	-	TRBV5-6	TRBJ2-5	CASNAGRRETQYF	TGTGCCAGCAACGCGGGGAGGCGAGAGACCCAGTACTTC
-	-	TRBV5-1	TRBJ2-7	CASSLGLGYEQYF	TGCGCCAGCAGCTTGGGTCTTGGTTACGAGCAGTACTTC
-	-	TRBV6-5	TRBJ1-2	CASSYGGGGYTF	TGTGCCAGCAGTTACGGGGGAGGTGGCTACACCTTC
-	-	TRBV27	TRBJ1-2	CASGRTVNYGYTF	TGTGCCAGCGGCAGGACTGTCAACTATGGCTACACCTTC
once	-	TRBV2	TRBJ1-2	CASSVNAFYGYTF	TGTGCCAGCTCAGTGAATGCTTTCTATGGCTACACCTTC
-	-	TRBV5-1	TRBJ2-2	CASTGRGASGELFF	TGCGCCAGCACCGGGCGGGGCGCATCCGGGGAGCTGTTTTTT
-	-	TRBV30	TRBJ2-1	CAWSSRDTHNEQFF	TGTGCCTGGAGTTCCCGGGACACCCACAATGAGCAGTTCTTC
-	-	TRBV21-1	TRBJ2-5	CASSKVREETQYF	TGTGCCAGCAGCAAAGTGAGGGAGGAGACCCAGTACTTC
-	TRBD1	TRBV4-3	TRBJ2-7	CASSQGTGTYEQYF	TGCGCCAGCAGCCAAGGGACAGGGACCTACGAGCAGTACTTC
-	-	TRBV5-1	TRBJ2-7	CASSLGPASYEQYF	TGCGCCAGCAGCTTGGGACCTGCATCCTACGAGCAGTACTTC
-	-	TRBV18	TRBJ2-2	CASSRTPPNTGELFF	TGTGCCAGCTCAAGAACCCCGCCGAACACCGGGGAGCTGTTTTTT
-	-	TRBV9	TRBJ1-2	CASSLKGTTNYGYTF	TGTGCCAGCAGCCTTAAGGGAACGACTAACTATGGCTACACCTTC
-	-	TRBV6-6	TRBJ1-6	CASSYSTDSPLHF	TGTGCCAGCAGTTACTCGACCGATTCACCCCTCCACTTT
once	-	TRBV7-9	TRBJ2-3	CASSLTDTQYF	TGCGCCAGCAGCTTAACCGATACGCAGTATTTT
once	-	TRBV6-4	TRBJ2-5	CASSRGGAQYF	TGTGCCAGCAGCAGGGGTGGGGCCCAGTACTTC
-	TRBD1	TRBV29-1	TRBJ2-1	CSVSTPGTGRRQFF	TGCAGCGTTTCAACCCCCGGGACAGGGAGGAGGCAGTTCTTC
-	TRBD2	TRBV4-3	TRBJ2-1	CASSSGGAYDNEQFF	TGCGCCAGCAGCTCCGGGGGGGCTTATGACAATGAGCAGTTCTTC
-	TRBD2	TRBV6-4	TRBJ2-1	CASSSSGGASYNEQFF	TGTGCCAGCAGTTCTAGCGGGGGGGCGTCCTACAATGAGCAGTTCTTC
-	-	TRBV6-1	TRBJ2-2	CASSATPDEEVTEELFF	TGTGCCAGCAGTGCTACTCCGGACGAGGAGGTGACGGAGGAGCTGTTTTTT
-	-	TRBV19	TRBJ1-1	CASSMTGLGVTEAFF	TGTGCCAGTAGTATGACCGGCCTGGGCGTCACTGAAGCTTTCTTT
-	-	TRBV10-2	TRBJ1-1	CASTAGMNTEAFF	TGCGCCAGCACCGCGGGCATGAACACTGAAGCTTTCTTT
-	-	TRBV27	TRBJ2-3	CASSLVWGFLGDTQYF	TGTGCCAGCAGTTTAGTATGGGGCTTTTTGGGAGATACGCAGTATTTT
few	TRBD1	TRBV19	TRBJ1-2	CASSRDRAVGLGYTF	TGTGCCAGTAGCCGGGACAGGGCGGTGGGCCTTGGCTACACCTTC
-	TRBD1	TRBV9	TRBJ1-3	CASSALTGPFDTIYF	TGTGCCAGCAGCGCCCTGACAGGGCCTTTTGACACCATATATTTT
once	-	TRBV11-3	TRBJ2-1	CASSWSGTAYNEQFF	TGTGCCAGCAGCTGGTCCGGGACGGCCTACAATGAGCAGTTCTTC
-	-	TRBV27	TRBJ1-2	CASAGGRDYGYTF	TGTGCCAGCGCGGGGGGTAGGGACTATGGCTACACCTTC